The 19 T cell receptor beta chains presented below share a single source sample, sequenced in a study of blood T cell repertoires in COVID-19. Profiled with immunoSEQ multiplex PCR; TCRdb holds only in-frame clones, not every one. The table lists 300,000 to 350,000 clones, roughly 89% of them singletons, with roughly 9.9% in the top ten. The sequenced material came from peripheral blood. The receptors shown here come from a man aged 30 to 39 with COVID-19, enrolled during active disease.

The chain links TRBV10-3 to TRBJ1-4, with a weak D call TRBD1 (5 bases). This CDR3 contains 14 residues. Germline V CDR1 and CDR2: ENHRY, SYGVKD. The ends were cut back, 4 bases at V and 8 bases at J, with 14 bases in the middle. The CDR3: CAISGTRSDEKLFF. The DNA for the CDR3 is TGTGCCATCAGTGGGACACGTTCGGACGAAAAACTGTTTTTT.

This chain uses TRBV9 with TRBJ2-1; 11 positions match TRBD2. The V gene's germline CDR1 is SGDLS and CDR2 YYNGEE. The CDR3 loop spans 14 amino acids. The V gene end was trimmed by 6 bases and the J gene end by 3 bases; junction bases not matched to a gene: 2. This CDR3 is CASTTSGSYNEQFF. CDR3 in DNA: TGTGCCAGCACTACTAGCGGGAGCTACAATGAGCAGTTCTTC.

V gene TRBV11-2 combines with J gene TRBJ2-3, with D perhaps TRBD1 (5 bases). V lost 5 bases, J lost 2 bases, and 14 bases lay in between. This CDR3 is built from 15 residues. Germline CDR1 and CDR2: SGHAT and FQNNGV. CDR3 protein: CASSTRVFATDTQYF. CDR3 coding DNA: TGTGCCAGCAGCACCAGGGTTTTCGCCACAGATACGCAGTATTTT.

The V gene is TRBV4-1, the J gene TRBJ1-1, with 7 bases that match TRBD1. The V segment lost 2 bases and the J segment 3 bases; nucleotides outside the gene matches: 3. Germline CDR1 reads MGHRA; CDR2 reads YSYEKL. The CDR3 is 14 amino acids. CDR3: CASSQPDRDTEAFF. The CDR3 bases are TGCGCCAGCAGCCAACCCGACAGGGACACTGAAGCTTTCTTT.

This clone was seen only once. This chain links TRBV6-6 with TRBJ1-1, with D unresolved. This CDR3 is 16 amino acids long. Germline CDR1 reads MNHNY; CDR2 reads SVGAGI (reference sequence). Deletions cut 0 bases from V and 2 bases from J, with 13 bases between. CDR3 sequence reads: CASSYSIVGPNTEAFF. The CDR3 nucleotides read TGTGCCAGCAGTTACTCGATTGTGGGCCCAAACACTGAAGCTTTCTTT.

The chain joins TRBV5-1 to TRBJ2-3, with 7 nucleotides matching TRBD2. In germline, CDR1 is SGHRS, CDR2 YFSETQ. With V trimmed by 4 bases and J by 2 bases, 7 bases remained unmatched. The CDR3 totals 15 residues. CDR3: CASSSLAESTDTQYF. CDR3 DNA: TGCGCCAGCAGCAGTCTAGCGGAATCCACAGATACGCAGTATTTT.

The genes are TRBV2 and TRBJ2-7; 9 bases match TRBD1. This CDR3 is built from 15 residues. The V and J ends lost 6 bases and 4 bases, in that order; junction bases with no gene match: 10. Germline CDR1 reads SNHLY; CDR2 reads FYNNEI. Here the CDR3 DNA reads TGTGCCAGCAGGGGGCCGGGGACAGGGTATTACGAGCAGTACTTC. Translated, it gives CASRGPGTGYYEQYF.

V is TRBV7-2 and J is TRBJ2-7; D might be TRBD1 (6 bases). Germline CDR1 reads SGHTA; CDR2 reads FQGNSA. The CDR3 runs to 14 residues. Trimming took 0 bases from V and 7 from J, leaving 13 bases between them. The CDR3 reads CASSLAQQGGEQYF. The CDR3 region has the DNA TGTGCCAGCAGCTTAGCACAACAGGGTGGAGAGCAGTACTTC.

This clone was seen just once. The chain employs TRBV11-2 and TRBJ2-1; 12 bases align to TRBD2. V lost 4 bases to trimming and J lost 4 bases; unmatched junction nucleotides: 5. The CDR3 totals 16 residues. In germline, CDR1 is SGHAT, CDR2 FQNNGV. The CDR3 DNA follows: TGTGCCAGCAGCTCAACTAGCGGGAGGCTATACAATGAGCAGTTCTTC. As protein: CASSSTSGRLYNEQFF.

The chain joins TRBV12-5 to TRBJ1-1; 8 positions match TRBD1. This CDR3 comprises 14 residues. V dropped 3 bases and J dropped 4; count of bases not matched to a gene: 4. Germline V gene lookup returns CDR1 LGHNT and CDR2 FRNRAP. The CDR3 loop reads CASGFQGARTEAFF. The CDR3 DNA reads TGTGCTAGTGGTTTCCAGGGGGCGCGCACTGAAGCTTTCTTT.

The V gene is TRBV5-1, the J gene TRBJ1-1; D is undetermined. Trimming took off 0 bases at V and 1 base at J, with 4 bases between the two ends. The CDR3 runs to 13 residues. Per germline, CDR1 SGHRS and CDR2 YFSETQ. CDR3 DNA sequence: TGCGCCAGCAGCTTGGCCGGGAACACTGAAGCTTTCTTT. Protein product: CASSLAGNTEAFF.

The chain recombines TRBV2 with TRBJ1-1; D call uncertain. Trimming removed 6 bases from V and 1 base from J, with 9 bases in between. Looked up from germline, CDR1 is SNHLY and CDR2 is FYNNEI. This CDR3 is built from 13 residues. CDR3 DNA: TGTGCCAGCAGGAAACTTCAGAACACTGAAGCTTTCTTT. Encoded protein: CASRKLQNTEAFF.

J is TRBJ1-1 and V is TRBV14; D unresolved. Germline V lookup: CDR1 SGHDN, CDR2 FVKESK. The V end was cut by 3 bases, the J end by 11 bases, with 13 bases between. The CDR3 contains 12 residues. The CDR3 nucleotides read TGTGCCAGCAGCCAGGTCGCGGCTGGGGCTTTCTTT. Translating gives CASSQVAAGAFF.

The genes are TRBV27 and TRBJ2-3, with 11 bases that match TRBD1. Germline V gene sequence: CDR1 MNHEY, CDR2 SMNVEV (reference sequence). The CDR3 loop spans 15 amino acids. Trimming cost V 4 bases and J 8 bases; bases outside gene matches: 8. Here the CDR3 reads CASSWTGGLGGTQYF. In DNA, the CDR3 is TGTGCCAGCAGTTGGACAGGGGGCTTAGGGGGTACGCAGTATTTT.

The rearrangement links TRBV30 to TRBJ2-1, with 9 bases matching TRBD1. The CDR3 is 14 residues long. Germline CDR1 GTSNPN, CDR2 SVGIG (reference sequence). V was clipped by 1 base and J by 7 bases; unmatched bases: 5. The CDR3 region is CAWSAGTGWNEQFF. The CDR3 bases are TGTGCCTGGAGTGCCGGGACAGGGTGGAATGAGCAGTTCTTC.

This clone appeared a few times. V and J are TRBV12-3 or TRBV12-4 and TRBJ1-1; tentative D call: TRBD1 (6 bases). This CDR3 region has 13 residues. V was shortened by 5 bases and J by 3 bases, with 10 bases between the two germline ends. The CDR3 DNA reads as TGTGCCAGCAGTGGGAGGGGGTACACTGAAGCTTTCTTT. This codes for CASSGRGYTEAFF.

As to this clone: This sample also contains other DNA sequences that code for the same CDR3. The chain is built from TRBV7-9 and TRBJ2-7; D possibly corresponds to TRBD2 (5 bases). V lost 1 base, J lost 0 bases, and 7 bases lay in between. Germline V gives CDR1 SEHNR, CDR2 FQNEAQ (reference sequence). This CDR3 spans 14 amino acids. The CDR3 protein is CASSLVGSSYEQYF. In DNA, the CDR3 is TGTGCCAGCAGCTTAGTTGGGAGCTCCTACGAGCAGTACTTC.

The CDR3, as DNA: TGTGCCAGCAGCTTAGCGTCAGGGAGGTATAGCAATCAGCCCCAGCATTTT. Residues: CASSLASGRYSNQPQHF. The rearrangement uses TRBV7-9 and TRBJ1-5; D possibly corresponds to TRBD1 (5 bases). There are 17 residues in the CDR3. CDR1 is SEHNR, CDR2 FQNEAQ, per germline (reference sequence). Trimming shortened V by 0 bases and J by 0 bases, and 12 bases separated the two germline ends.

The chain joins TRBV5-1 to TRBJ2-7, with 9 bases fitting TRBD1. CDR3 length: 16 residues. V dropped 5 bases and J dropped 6; count of bases not matched to a gene: 15. From germline, CDR1 is SGHRS and CDR2 YFSETQ. In nucleotides, the CDR3 is TGCGCCAGCAGTCCTTGGGCGAGACAGGGGGATAGCGAGCAGTACTTC. This codes for CASSPWARQGDSEQYF.